This T cell receptor (beta chain) came from a study of blood T cell repertoires in COVID-19 (dated by TCRdb to the early 2020s). A note on the overall study: Collaborator samples came from the United States, Italy and Spain and covered acute and convalescent phases of COVID-19. The material from the prospective study consisted of cDNA or gDNA derived from T cells, B-cell-depleted T cells, or PBMCs. Deeply sampled blood TCRbeta repertoires from subjects exposed to, actively infected with, or recovered from COVID-19 were included in the dataset. The repertoires were released in a freely available public database meant as a resource for research on the immune response to SARS-CoV-2. The samples were drawn from the first 160 participants of the ongoing ImmuneRACE study and from some 1,300 subjects provided by 6 global collaborators. A de-identified subject ID, COVID-19 status, age in years and sex were almost always included in the sample metadata. Where available, HLA class I and class II types were taken from metadata supplied by the sample provider and were not determined by assay-based typing. Study-level results and caveats: The amount of clinical and demographic metadata varied by source and participant and was provided uncurated.

The collaborating institutions used their own protocols to collect whole blood in K2EDTA tubes. For TCRbeta analysis, collaborators shipped samples as frozen whole blood, isolated PBMCs, or DNA extracted from either of those sample types. About this clone itself: Its antigen has not been determined. No per-base quality is available; no much larger clone lies one base away.

TCRbeta CDR3 regions were amplified from genomic DNA by means of the immunoSEQ Assay, a bias-controlled multiplex PCR. As for the original processing: The number of nucleated cells in each sample was estimated by amplification of reference gene primers within the assay. To quantify the absolute abundance of each unique TCRbeta CDR3 rearrangement, sequence reads were collapsed and filtered. For each sample, productive Simpson clonality was calculated as the square root of Simpson's diversity index over productive rearrangements. Here the immuneACCESS table is served through TCRdb, limited to in-frame sequences with V and J called. Missing clones are a known gap in these copies; in checked studies unresolved V genes cover under half, and the rest lacks a known reason. Clonal size and the V and J genes are those of that table, whereas D and trimming came from the DNA. The sample table lists 85,000 to 110,000 clones, more than 80% of them with a count of one. Clones ranked in the top ten supply about 11% of the sample.

The germline V and J ends show losses of 5 bases and 0 bases respectively, and no gene match explains 10 bases of the junction. The CDR3 sequence holds 16 residues, the cysteine and phenylalanine included. Of all the DNA, just the CDR3 is kept, 48 bases in frame from base 1. The germline V gene specifies SGHTA as CDR1 and FQGNSA as CDR2. The source material was peripheral blood. The chain was built from TRBV7-2 and TRBJ2-7, with TRBD2 matching 7 junction bases. The receptor was derived from a human donor in a cohort sampled during active COVID-19. The sequenced DNA: TGTGCCAGCAGCCCCTCGAGGGCTAGCGGCTCCTACGAGCAGTACTTC. It is translated as CASSPSRASGSYEQYF. The full variable domain, with segments outside the CDR3 supplied by the reference TRBV7-2 and TRBJ2-7 proteins, appears as GAGVSQSPSNKVTEKGKDVELRCDPISGHTALYWYRQSLGQGLEFLIYFQGNSAPDKSGLPSDRFSAERTGGSVSTLTIQRTQQEDSAVYLCASSPSRASGSYEQYFGPGTRLTVT.